This T cell receptor (beta chain) was sequenced for a study of CD8+ T cells in alopecia areata. Study summary: Dosing with tofacitinib proceeded for 6 to 18 months, followed by 6 months off drug.

The CDR3 runs to 11 residues. The V end lost 4 bases, the J end lost 3 bases, and 4 bases lay between the germline ends. From germline, CDR1 is GTSNPN and CDR2 SVGIG (reference sequence). Treatment meaning: oral pan-JAK inhibitor, 5-10 mg twice daily. Isolated RNA was reverse transcribed into cDNA used as the sequencing template. Measured with immunoSEQ multiplex PCR; TCRdb has only the in-frame clones, and not every one. The table has more than 150,000 clones, approximately 51% seen once; the top ten hold over 9.5%. This receptor was obtained from a human donor with alopecia areata. This chain connects TRBV30 to TRBJ2-1; D uncertain. The sample consisted of CD8+ T cells sorted from blood, taken around week 54, from a patient treated with tofacitinib. The chain's CDR3 is CAWINYNEQFF. DNA of the CDR3: TGTGCCTGGATTAACTACAATGAGCAGTTCTTC.